This T cell receptor beta chain comes out of a study of blood T cell repertoires in COVID-19 (dated by TCRdb to the early 2020s). In the study overall: Samples covering the acute and convalescent phases of COVID-19 were provided by collaborators in the United States, Italy and Spain. The material from the prospective study consisted of cDNA or gDNA derived from T cells, B-cell-depleted T cells, or PBMCs. Sample metadata almost always included a de-identified subject ID, COVID-19 status, age in years and sex. HLA class I and class II types, where available, came from metadata supplied by the sample provider rather than from assay-based typing. Subjects who had been exposed to COVID-19, were actively infected with it, or had recovered from it provided the deeply sampled blood TCRbeta repertoires that made up the dataset. Samples came from the ongoing ImmuneRACE study (first 160 participants) plus 1,254 subjects from 6 global collaborators. A freely available public database, intended as a resource for researchers studying the immune response to SARS-CoV-2, is where the repertoires were released.

The paper's findings and limits, for the study overall: The quantity of clinical and demographic metadata differed by source and by participant and was supplied without curation.

Details on this clone: What this receptor recognizes is not known. Base qualities were left out, and no much larger clone turns up one base away.

Whole blood was collected in K2EDTA tubes by collaborating institutions according to the institutions' own protocols. For TCRbeta analysis, collaborators shipped samples as frozen whole blood, isolated PBMCs, or DNA extracted from either of those sample types. TCRbeta CDR3 regions were amplified from genomic DNA using the immunoSEQ Assay, a bias-controlled multiplex PCR. The paper's data handling went like this. The number of nucleated cells in each sample was estimated from the amplification of reference gene primers within the assay. Sequence reads were collapsed and filtered to measure the absolute abundance of every unique TCRbeta CDR3 rearrangement. For each sample, productive Simpson clonality was calculated as the square root of Simpson's diversity index over productive rearrangements. The immuneACCESS repertoire file appears here via TCRdb, limited to in-frame rearrangements. These files lack a portion of the clones; in checked studies, under half of the deficit traces to unresolved V genes, and the cause of the others is not known. V, J and clone size are taken as reported in that table, and D and trimming were inferred from the DNA itself. The sample table lists tens of thousands of clones, roughly 83% of them with a count of one. The top ten clonotypes cover more than 5% of the sample.

The sequence was obtained from a woman aged 55-75 years with acute or convalescent COVID-19. Sequencing used peripheral blood.

The DNA reads TGTGCCAGCAGCCCCCGATTGGGCCTGTACTACGAGCAGTACTTC. Its protein product is CASSPRLGLYYEQYF. This sequence uses TRBV9 and TRBJ2-7; the D gene is unclear. The CDR3 runs 15 amino acids, cysteine and phenylalanine included. The DNA shown is the 45-base CDR3, in frame from base 1. The V end loses 4 bases and the J end loses 3 bases, and a stretch of 17 bases separates them. As encoded in the germline V gene, CDR1 is SGDLS while CDR2 is YYNGEE. Reference TRBV9 and TRBJ2-7 proteins supply the regions before and after the CDR3; the full variable domain is: DSGVTQTPKHLITATGQRVTLRCSPRSGDLSVYWYQQSLDQGLQFLIQYYNGEERAKGNILERFSAQQFPDLHSELNLSSLELGDSALYFCASSPRLGLYYEQYFGPGTRLTVT.